The clone carrying this TCR beta chain was seen ten or more times. The sample originates from a study of patients and donors after allogeneic stem cell transplantation. TCRdb used MiXCR to reprocess the RT-PCR reads, holding one entry per CDR3 protein. In the table there are about 410,000 distinct CDR3 sequences, under 20% of which are singletons. The CDR3 covers 15 residues. Trimming cost V 2 bases and J 2 bases, with 9 bases left between them. Sequencing input: blood, either unsorted or a sorted T cell fraction (not recorded which). The chain links TRBV12-3 or TRBV12-4 to TRBJ2-2; no clear D. This TCR came from a human donor who was either an allogeneic HSCT recipient or a stem cell or donor lymphocyte infusion donor (not recorded which). It is not recorded whose cells these are; they may come from a transplant donor. The CDR3: CASSLHSGNTGELFF. CDR3 coding DNA: TGTGCCAGCAGTTTACATTCCGGAAACACCGGGGAGCTGTTTTTT.